The entry below describes one TCR beta chain. Germline is not matched at one junction end, which may reflect a read error. This entry comes from a study of blood T cell repertoires in COVID-19. Study in general: Collection of acute and convalescent COVID-19 samples took place in the United States, Italy and Spain. PBMCs, B-cell-depleted T cells, or T cells provided the cDNA or gDNA that made up the material.

Source study methods: The authors estimated nucleated cell counts from reference gene primer amplification. Sequenced by immunoSEQ multiplex PCR; TCRdb stores in-frame clones only, minus some. V and J calls and clone size are given by that table; D and trimming were obtained from the DNA. This sample carries under 200,000 clones, about 80% of them seen once, and the ten largest clones take 11%. This CDR3 is 13 amino acids long. Germline V CDR1 and CDR2: SGHTA, FQGNSA. The receptor comes from a man between 70 and 80 years old with active or convalescent COVID-19. The sample consisted of peripheral blood. The chain links TRBV7-2 to TRBJ1-4; D is uncertain. CDR3 nucleotide sequence: TGTGCCAGCAGCATAGCCCGGGGTGGAAAACTGTTTTTT. This translates into CASSIARGGKLFF.